This T cell receptor (beta chain) was observed in a study of tumor-infiltrating lymphocytes in localized non-small cell lung cancer. Study summary: Resected tumor was paired with non-adjacent uninvolved lung from the same patient.

Libraries were prepared by immunoSEQ multiplex PCR; TCRdb keeps only in-frame clonotypes and omits some of them. Here the sample spans some 7,100 clones, about two thirds being singletons. Only one count was recorded for this clone. The antigen is unknown. Germline CDR1 reads SGHDT; CDR2 reads YYEEEE. The V and J ends lost 4 bases and 0 bases, in that order; junction bases with no gene match: 7. CDR3 length: 16 residues. Study-wide results and limits: Recurrence-free survival showed no association with tumor T-cell fraction.

The chain uses TRBV5-6 and TRBJ1-1; TRBD1 matches at 9 bases. This receptor was identified in a human donor with non-small cell lung cancer. Sequenced material: lung tumor tissue. Here the CDR3 DNA reads TGTGCCAGCAGCGACCCGGGACAGGGATTGAACACTGAAGCTTTCTTT. Protein sequence: CASSDPGQGLNTEAFF.